Following are 23 T cell receptor beta chains from one sample sequenced in a study of early T cells in non-severe SARS-CoV-2 infection. Each CDR3 protein is one row after TCRdb ran MiXCR on the 5' RACE reads. Of about 33,000 distinct CDR3 sequences in the sample, 5% to 6% were seen once. Sequenced material: whole blood. The source is an adult who was a healthcare worker with PCR-confirmed SARS-CoV-2 infection or an uninfected control (not recorded which).

The CDR3 DNA follows: TGTGCCAGCAGCTTAGGGACTAGCGTGGCCTACGAGCAGTACTTC. It translates to CASSLGTSVAYEQYF. The V and J genes are TRBV7-2 and TRBJ2-7, with TRBD2 identical over 9 bases. The CDR3 has 15 residues. CDR1 SGHTA and CDR2 FQGNSA come from the germline V gene. The trim removed 1 base at V and 2 bases at J, leaving 3 bases unmatched.

This clonotype was detected ten times or more. V usage is TRBV6-1 and J usage is TRBJ1-2, with unresolved D. V shed 7 bases and J shed 2 bases, with 11 bases lying between them. Germline assignment: CDR1 MNHNS and CDR2 SASEGT. The CDR3 runs to 13 residues. DNA for the CDR3: TGTGCCAGCACCATATCCCAGAACTATGGCTACACCTTC. This translates into CASTISQNYGYTF.

This clonotype occurred many times. This chain links TRBV20-1 with TRBJ2-7; D is ambiguous. CDR1 is DFQATT and CDR2 is SNEGSKA in the germline V gene (reference sequence). V was trimmed by 6 bases and J by 7 bases, leaving 16 bases between them. CDR3 length equals 12 residues. The CDR3 spells CSAYQPGEEQYF. The DNA for the CDR3 is TGCAGTGCGTATCAGCCGGGCGAGGAGCAGTACTTC.

This clonotype was detected only a few times. The chain combines TRBV9 with TRBJ2-5; 9 bases agree with TRBD1. This CDR3 region has 17 residues. V lost 3 bases to trimming and J lost 2 bases; unmatched junction nucleotides: 11. CDR1 is SGDLS and CDR2 is YYNGEE in the germline V gene. CDR3 DNA sequence: TGTGCCAGCAGCGGAGGGAGGAGGACAGGGGCACAAGAGACCCAGTACTTC. Protein sequence: CASSGGRRTGAQETQYF.

Many counts were recorded for this clonotype. The chain carries TRBV2 and TRBJ1-5, with D tentatively TRBD1 (5 bases). V was shortened by 3 bases and J by 4 bases, with 13 bases between the two germline ends. CDR1 SNHLY and CDR2 FYNNEI come from the germline V gene. The CDR3 spans 15 residues. The CDR3 sequence: CASSEGRGENQPQHF. CDR3 bases: TGTGCCAGCAGTGAGGGACGGGGAGAGAATCAGCCCCAGCATTTT.

The chain couples TRBV28 to TRBJ2-1; TRBD1 matches 7 bases. This CDR3 contains 16 residues. V lost 1 base and J lost 8; bases outside the gene matches: 11. CDR1 is MDHEN and CDR2 is SYDVKM in the germline V gene. CDR3 region: CASSLLWAGGYDEQFF. DNA for the CDR3: TGTGCCAGCAGTTTATTGTGGGCAGGGGGATACGATGAGCAGTTCTTC.

This clonotype counts as medium-sized. The rearrangement joins TRBV30 to TRBJ2-2; D may be TRBD1 (6 bases). In germline, CDR1 is GTSNPN, CDR2 SVGIG (reference sequence). Trimming left V 0 bases short and J 7 bases short, with 9 bases between. CDR3 length: 13 residues. This chain's CDR3 is CAWSVGTIGELFF. The CDR3, as DNA: TGTGCCTGGAGTGTTGGGACAATCGGGGAGCTGTTTTTT.

This clonotype has just a few counts. V is TRBV12-3 or TRBV12-4 and J is TRBJ1-5; D perhaps matches TRBD1 (5 bases). The CDR3 covers 14 residues. V shed 5 bases and J shed 2 bases, with 10 bases lying between them. The CDR3: CASSHLGGNQPQHF. In DNA form, the CDR3 reads TGTGCCAGCAGTCATCTGGGGGGCAATCAGCCCCAGCATTTT.

This clonotype was seen many times. The chain couples TRBV30 to TRBJ2-7; D possibly matches TRBD1 or TRBD2 (6 bases each). Germline lookup yields CDR1 GTSNPN and CDR2 SVGIG (reference sequence). V lost 3 bases and J 5 bases, leaving 11 bases between the germline ends. This CDR3 is 12 amino acids long. The CDR3 coding sequence is TGTGCCTGGAGCCGGGGGCGCGACGAGCAGTACTTC. It translates to CAWSRGRDEQYF.

This clonotype was counted ten times or more. The chain employs TRBV3-2 and TRBJ1-1; no DNA check was done on the table's D call, TRBD1. TRBV3-2 is a pseudogene. The CDR3 sequence is 16 residues long. CDR3 DNA: TGTGCCAGCAGACAGAACAGGGCCGGTCTAGTAGCTGAAGCTTTCTTT. It encodes CASRQNRAGLVAEAFF.

The chain uses TRBV2 and TRBJ2-2; 9 nucleotides agree with TRBD1. Trimming at V came to 4 bases and at J to 7 bases, leaving 4 bases not matched to a gene. The germline CDR1 and CDR2 sequences are SNHLY and FYNNEI. There are 14 residues in the CDR3. The CDR3 is CASSGQGGFGELFF. CDR3 bases: TGTGCCAGCAGTGGACAGGGGGGATTCGGGGAGCTGTTTTTT.

This clonotype was seen ten or more times. The V and J genes are TRBV5-6 and TRBJ1-1, with D tentatively TRBD1 (5 bases). The CDR3 covers 15 residues. CDR1 and CDR2 from the germline V gene are SGHDT and YYEEEE. The ends were cut back, 1 base at V and 3 bases at J, with 13 bases in the middle. CDR3: CASSLPPGRYTEAFF. The CDR3 nucleotides are TGTGCCAGCAGCTTGCCCCCAGGGAGGTACACTGAAGCTTTCTTT.

This clonotype has at least ten counts. The J gene is TRBJ2-3, the V gene TRBV19; TRBD2 matches at 10 bases. The ends lost 4 bases at V and 4 bases at J; junction bases unmatched: 5. The CDR3 spans 15 residues. The germline gives CDR1 LNHDA, CDR2 SQIVND (reference sequence). CDR3 sequence reads: CASSNYLAGADTQYF. The CDR3 DNA follows: TGTGCCAGTAGTAACTATCTAGCGGGGGCAGATACGCAGTATTTT.

This clonotype was seen at least ten times. The V and J genes are TRBV20-1 and TRBJ1-2, with a weak D call TRBD1 (6 bases). The CDR3 runs 14 residues. V lost 6 bases, J lost 6 bases, and 20 bases lay in between. Germline CDR1 DFQATT, CDR2 SNEGSKA (reference sequence). Here the CDR3 DNA reads TGCAGTGCGGTCAGGGTGGCCAGGGGAGATGGCTACACCTTC. Its translation is CSAVRVARGDGYTF.

This clonotype was observed many times. CDR3 loop: CASSPGGLIATGELFF. The CDR3 bases are TGTGCCAGCAGTCCAGGGGGGCTAATCGCCACCGGGGAGCTGTTTTTT. The genes are TRBV7-2 and TRBJ2-2, with TRBD1 as a possible D gene (7 bases). Trimming shortened V by 6 bases and J by 4 bases, and 18 bases separated the two germline ends. Germline V CDR1 and CDR2: SGHTA, FQGNSA. The CDR3 is 16 residues long.

The rearrangement joins TRBV11-2 to TRBJ1-6; 8 bases align to TRBD1. Germline V gene sequence: CDR1 SGHAT, CDR2 FQNNGV. J lost 9 bases, V lost 0 bases, and 4 bases had no gene match. CDR3 length: 15 amino acids. CDR3 protein: CASSLEAGGSSPLHF. The CDR3, as DNA: TGTGCCAGCAGCTTAGAGGCAGGGGGCAGTTCACCCCTCCACTTT.

This clonotype was counted at least ten times. V usage is TRBV6-6 and J usage is TRBJ1-3; D gene ambiguous. From germline, CDR1 is MNHNY and CDR2 SVGAGI (reference sequence). Trimming removed 8 bases from V and 0 bases from J, with 8 bases in between. The CDR3 contains 13 residues. The CDR3 nucleotides are TGTGCCAGCGGAATGAACTCTGGAAACACCATATATTTT. Translation gives CASGMNSGNTIYF.

This clonotype was picked up many times. The chain combines TRBV7-2 with TRBJ2-7; 11 bases line up with TRBD1. There are 15 residues in the CDR3. The junction had 6 bases not matched to a gene; V was cut back by 5 bases and J by 3 bases. Germline lookup yields CDR1 SGHTA and CDR2 FQGNSA. The CDR3 sequence: CASSPGTGGFYEQYF. As DNA, the CDR3 is TGTGCCAGCAGCCCAGGGACAGGGGGATTCTACGAGCAGTACTTC.

The V and J genes are TRBV5-1 and TRBJ2-3; the D gene is possibly TRBD1 (6 bases). V was pared by 0 bases and J by 2 bases, with 16 bases between. CDR1 is SGHRS, CDR2 YFSETQ, per germline. CDR3 length equals 17 residues. CDR3 sequence: CASSLGRGSLNTDTQYF. The CDR3 DNA reads as TGCGCCAGCAGCTTGGGAAGGGGGTCCCTTAACACAGATACGCAGTATTTT.

This clonotype came up a few times. V and J are TRBV18 and TRBJ2-7; unclear D gene. The CDR3 is 16 amino acids. V was trimmed by 2 bases and J by 0 bases, leaving 14 bases between them. CDR1 KGHSH and CDR2 LQKENI come from the germline V gene. CDR3: CASSPTGATYSYEQYF. The DNA of the CDR3 is TGTGCCAGCTCACCAACGGGCGCGACTTACTCCTACGAGCAGTACTTC. Filled out from reference TRBV18 and TRBJ2-7, the complete variable domain reads NAGVMQNPRHLVRRRGQEARLRCSPMKGHSHVYWYRQLPEEGLKFMVYLQKENIIDESGMPKERFSAEFPKEGPSILRIQQVVRGDSAAYFCASSPTGATYSYEQYFGPGTRLTVT.

This clonotype was counted ten times or more. The CDR3 DNA reads TGCAGTGCTAGACTAGCGGGAAGGGAGCAGTTCTTC. Translated: CSARLAGREQFF. V and J are TRBV20-1 and TRBJ2-1; 9 positions agree with TRBD2. The CDR3 is made up of 12 amino acids. Germline trimming cut 2 bases from V and 10 bases from J; bases unmatched to any gene: 3. From germline, CDR1 is DFQATT and CDR2 SNEGSKA (reference sequence).

In its sample, this clonotype was seen many times. The V and J genes are TRBV6-6 and TRBJ1-1, with a tentative D call TRBD1 (6 bases). The length of the CDR3 is 16 residues. CDR1 is MNHNY and CDR2 is SVGAGI in the germline V gene (reference sequence). V was pared by 8 bases and J by 2 bases, with 21 bases between. The CDR3 spells CASDDGRGFHNTEAFF. The CDR3 DNA follows: TGTGCCAGCGACGACGGCAGGGGCTTCCATAACACTGAAGCTTTCTTT.

This clonotype was recorded at least ten times. This chain joins TRBV29-1 and TRBJ1-5; D is unresolved. The V end was cut by 4 bases, the J end by 2 bases, with 6 bases between. This CDR3 spans 12 amino acids. The germline V gene has CDR1 SQVTM and CDR2 ANQGSEA. The CDR3 here is CSVGGGNQPQHF. The CDR3 DNA follows: TGCAGCGTTGGAGGAGGCAATCAGCCCCAGCATTTT.